Following are 10 T cell receptor beta chains from one sample sequenced in a study of T cells in Graves' hyperthyroidism and ophthalmopathy. Researchers amplified the TCR beta CDR3 regions from RNA transcripts. First-round RT-PCR of the TCR CDR3 relied on the HTBI primer set. Using its own MiXCR run on the multiplex PCR reads, TCRdb lists one record per CDR3 protein. The sample has 300,000 to 500,000 distinct CDR3 sequences; more than 12% are singletons. The sample consisted of blood. These receptors were collected from a man aged 45-60 years with Graves' ophthalmopathy.

The sample holds many counts of this clonotype. V and J are TRBV5-1 and TRBJ1-2; a possible D gene is TRBD1 (6 bases). Trimming cost V 3 bases and J 6 bases, with 12 bases left between them. Germline CDR1 SGHRS, CDR2 YFSETQ. This CDR3 region has 13 residues. CDR3 sequence: CASSSDRFNGYTF. The CDR3 nucleotides read TGCGCCAGCAGCTCTGACAGGTTCAATGGCTACACCTTC.

This clonotype occurred many times. The CDR3 is CSARDGRSVSSYEQYF. CDR3 sequence (DNA): TGCAGTGCTAGAGATGGCAGGAGCGTTAGCTCCTACGAGCAGTACTTC. The V call is TRBV20-1, the J call TRBJ2-7, with D uncertain. Germline V CDR1 and CDR2: DFQATT, SNEGSKA (reference sequence). This CDR3 contains 16 residues. Trimming stripped 0 bases from V and 0 bases from J, with 15 bases between.

This clonotype occurred many times. The chain employs TRBV30 and TRBJ2-3; possible D gene TRBD1, 6 bases. The V gene lost 2 bases and the J gene lost 5 bases, with 14 bases spanning the gap. Germline V lookup: CDR1 GTSNPN, CDR2 SVGIG (reference sequence). CDR3 length: 14 residues. Here the CDR3 reads CAWSKGQGIDTQYF. For the CDR3, the DNA is TGTGCCTGGAGTAAAGGGCAGGGGATAGATACGCAGTATTTT.

There are many counts of this clonotype. CDR3: CASSRLTQTQGTDTQYF. CDR3 nucleotide sequence: TGTGCCAGCAGCCGACTTACCCAGACACAGGGGACAGATACGCAGTATTTT. This chain uses TRBV27 with TRBJ2-3; 7 nucleotides line up with TRBD1. V dropped 6 bases and J dropped 3; count of bases not matched to a gene: 15. The CDR3 runs to 17 residues. The germline V gene encodes CDR1 MNHEY and CDR2 SMNVEV (reference sequence).

This clonotype was seen at least ten times. The chain carries TRBV9 and TRBJ2-3; D possibly corresponds to TRBD2 (5 bases). With 4 bases removed from V and 0 bases from J, the gap between germline ends came to 12 bases. CDR3 length: 15 amino acids. Germline V gene lookup returns CDR1 SGDLS and CDR2 YYNGEE. CDR3 in DNA: TGTGCCAGCAGCCCGAGCGGTGCTAGCACAGATACGCAGTATTTT. Its translation: CASSPSGASTDTQYF.

This clonotype has more than one count but fewer than ten. The chain combines TRBV24-1 with TRBJ2-3, with unresolved D. Per the germline V gene, CDR1 is KGHDR and CDR2 is SFDVKD. The CDR3 is 14 residues long. Trimming cost V 3 bases and J 0 bases, with 6 bases left between them. In nucleotides, the CDR3 is TGTGCCACCAGTGATACTACTAGCACAGATACGCAGTATTTT. Translation: CATSDTTSTDTQYF.

This clonotype was recorded once. Since a much larger clone is just one base distant, this may be a read error. This sequence joins TRBV20-1 and TRBJ1-5; D is ambiguous. Germline loops: CDR1 DFQATT, CDR2 SNEGSKA (reference sequence). The CDR3 sequence is 13 residues long. CDR3: CSARVESNRPQHF. The CDR3 DNA reads as TGCAGTGCTAGAGTTGAGAGCAATCGGCCCCAGCATTTT.

The sample holds many counts of this clonotype. The chain couples TRBV4-1 to TRBJ2-3, with TRBD2 identical over 12 bases. CDR1 is MGHRA and CDR2 is YSYEKL in the germline V gene. This CDR3 comprises 17 residues. The V segment lost 4 bases and the J segment 6 bases; nucleotides outside the gene matches: 11. The CDR3 sequence is CASSPPRTSGDLDTQYF. The CDR3 bases are TGCGCCAGCAGCCCTCCTCGGACTAGCGGGGATCTGGATACGCAGTATTTT.

The chain is built from TRBV24-1 and TRBJ2-5, with 7 positions matching TRBD2. The length of the CDR3 is 15 residues. Germline V gives CDR1 KGHDR, CDR2 SFDVKD. Unmatched junction bases numbered 5, after V lost 0 bases and J lost 5 bases. This chain's CDR3 is CATSDLGGSSETQYF. CDR3 coding DNA: TGTGCCACCAGTGATTTGGGCGGGAGCAGTGAGACCCAGTACTTC.

This clonotype was observed at least ten times. V and J are TRBV12-3 or TRBV12-4 and TRBJ2-1, with no clear D. The CDR3 extends over 13 amino acids. The ends were cut back, 3 bases at V and 8 bases at J, with 11 bases in the middle. DNA for the CDR3: TGTGCCAGCAGTTTTCTGCAGTACCATGAGCAGTTCTTC. Translating it yields CASSFLQYHEQFF.